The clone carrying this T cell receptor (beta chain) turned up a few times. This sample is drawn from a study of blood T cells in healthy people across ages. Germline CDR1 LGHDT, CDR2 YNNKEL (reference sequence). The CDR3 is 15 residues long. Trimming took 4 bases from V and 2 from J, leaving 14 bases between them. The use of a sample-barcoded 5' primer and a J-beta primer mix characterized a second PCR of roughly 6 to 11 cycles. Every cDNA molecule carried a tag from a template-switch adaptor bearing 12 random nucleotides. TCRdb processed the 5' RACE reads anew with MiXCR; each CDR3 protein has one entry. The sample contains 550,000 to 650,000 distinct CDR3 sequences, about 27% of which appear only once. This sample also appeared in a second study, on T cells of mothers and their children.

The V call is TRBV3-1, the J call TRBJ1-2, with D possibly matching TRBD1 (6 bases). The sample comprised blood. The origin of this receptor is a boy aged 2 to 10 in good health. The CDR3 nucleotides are TGTGCCAGCAGCCCCGGTTTGGGGGGCAACTATGGCTACACCTTC. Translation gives CASSPGLGGNYGYTF.